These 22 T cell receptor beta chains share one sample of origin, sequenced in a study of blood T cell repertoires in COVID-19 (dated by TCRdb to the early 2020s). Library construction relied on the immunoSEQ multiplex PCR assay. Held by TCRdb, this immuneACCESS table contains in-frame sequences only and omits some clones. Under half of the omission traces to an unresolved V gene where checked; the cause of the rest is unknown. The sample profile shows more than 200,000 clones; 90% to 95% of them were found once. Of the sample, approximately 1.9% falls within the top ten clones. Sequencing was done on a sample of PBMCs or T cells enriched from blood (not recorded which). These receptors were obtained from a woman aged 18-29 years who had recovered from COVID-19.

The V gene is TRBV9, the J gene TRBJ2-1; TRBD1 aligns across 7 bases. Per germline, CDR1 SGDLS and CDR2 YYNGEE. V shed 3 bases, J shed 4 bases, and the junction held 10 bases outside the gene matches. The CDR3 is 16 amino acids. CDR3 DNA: TGTGCCAGCAGCGCACCAGGGGGTCCGGAATACAATGAGCAGTTCTTC. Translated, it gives CASSAPGGPEYNEQFF.

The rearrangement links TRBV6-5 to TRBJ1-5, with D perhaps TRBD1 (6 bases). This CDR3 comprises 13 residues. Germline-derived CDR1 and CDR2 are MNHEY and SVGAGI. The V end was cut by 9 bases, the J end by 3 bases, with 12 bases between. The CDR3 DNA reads TGTGCCAGTCTACAGGGCTACAATCAGCCCCAGCATTTT. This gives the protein CASLQGYNQPQHF.

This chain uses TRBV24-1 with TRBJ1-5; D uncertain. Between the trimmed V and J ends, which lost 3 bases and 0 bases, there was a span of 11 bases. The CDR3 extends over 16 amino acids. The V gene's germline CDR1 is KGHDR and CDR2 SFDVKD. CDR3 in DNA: TGTGCCACCAGTGATCGCACATACGATAGCAATCAGCCCCAGCATTTT. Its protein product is CATSDRTYDSNQPQHF.

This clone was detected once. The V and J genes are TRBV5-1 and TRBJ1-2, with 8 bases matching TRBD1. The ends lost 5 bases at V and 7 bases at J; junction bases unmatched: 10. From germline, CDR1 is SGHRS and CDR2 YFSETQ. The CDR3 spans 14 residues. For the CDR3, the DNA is TGCGCCAGCAGACAAGACGGGACAGGCAGTGGCTACACCTTC. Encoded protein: CASRQDGTGSGYTF.

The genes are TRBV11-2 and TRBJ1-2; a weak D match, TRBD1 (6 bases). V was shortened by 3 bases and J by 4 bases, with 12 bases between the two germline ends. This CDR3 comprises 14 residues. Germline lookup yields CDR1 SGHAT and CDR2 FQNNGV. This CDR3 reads CASSFSQGSYGYTF. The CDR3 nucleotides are TGTGCCAGCAGCTTTTCGCAGGGGAGCTATGGCTACACCTTC.

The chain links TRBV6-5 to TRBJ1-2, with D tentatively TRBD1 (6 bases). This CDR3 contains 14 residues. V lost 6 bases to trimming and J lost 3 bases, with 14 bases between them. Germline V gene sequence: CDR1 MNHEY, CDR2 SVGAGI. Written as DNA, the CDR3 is TGTGCCAGCAGCGGAGGGGGGGATTACTATGGCTACACCTTC. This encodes CASSGGGDYYGYTF.

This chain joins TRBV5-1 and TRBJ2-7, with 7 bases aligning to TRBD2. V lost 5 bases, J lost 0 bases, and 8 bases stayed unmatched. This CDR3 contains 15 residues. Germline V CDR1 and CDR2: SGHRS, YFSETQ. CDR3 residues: CASRDSGWSSYEQYF. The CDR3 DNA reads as TGCGCCAGCAGGGATAGCGGGTGGAGCTCCTACGAGCAGTACTTC.

The CDR3 DNA reads as TGCGCCAGCAGCGGTGGGACAGGCGATAATTCACCCCTCCACTTT. This encodes CASSGGTGDNSPLHF. V and J are TRBV5-1 and TRBJ1-6; 8 bases agree with TRBD1. With 4 bases clipped from V and 5 bases from J, the junction kept 5 bases outside the gene matches. Germline CDR1 is SGHRS and CDR2 is YFSETQ. CDR3 length: 15 residues.

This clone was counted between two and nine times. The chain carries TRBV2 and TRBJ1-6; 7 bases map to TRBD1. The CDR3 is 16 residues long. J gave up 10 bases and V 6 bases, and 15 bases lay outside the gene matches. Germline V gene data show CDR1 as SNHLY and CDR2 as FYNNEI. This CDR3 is CASRENQGEVSSPLHF. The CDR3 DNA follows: TGTGCCAGCAGGGAAAATCAGGGGGAGGTTAGCTCACCCCTCCACTTT.

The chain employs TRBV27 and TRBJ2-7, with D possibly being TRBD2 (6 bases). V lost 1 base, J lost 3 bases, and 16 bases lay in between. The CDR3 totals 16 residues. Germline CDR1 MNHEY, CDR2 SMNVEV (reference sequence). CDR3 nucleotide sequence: TGTGCCAGCAGTTTATTGGGCGGGGACGCGAGCTACGAGCAGTACTTC. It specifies CASSLLGGDASYEQYF.

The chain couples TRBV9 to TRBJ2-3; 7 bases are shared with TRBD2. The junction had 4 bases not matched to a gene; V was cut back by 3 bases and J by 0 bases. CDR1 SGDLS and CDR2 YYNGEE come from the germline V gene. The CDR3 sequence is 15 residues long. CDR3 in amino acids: CASSGSGTSTDTQYF. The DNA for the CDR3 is TGTGCCAGCAGCGGCAGCGGGACGAGCACAGATACGCAGTATTTT. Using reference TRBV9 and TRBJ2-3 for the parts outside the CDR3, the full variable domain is DSGVTQTPKHLITATGQRVTLRCSPRSGDLSVYWYQQSLDQGLQFLIQYYNGEERAKGNILERFSAQQFPDLHSELNLSSLELGDSALYFCASSGSGTSTDTQYFGPGTRLTVL.

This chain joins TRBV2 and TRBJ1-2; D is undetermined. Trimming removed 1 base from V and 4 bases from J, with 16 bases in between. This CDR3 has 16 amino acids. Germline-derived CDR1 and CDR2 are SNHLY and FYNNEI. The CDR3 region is CASSEGPGSISYGYTF. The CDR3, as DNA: TGTGCCAGCAGTGAAGGGCCGGGGAGTATCAGCTATGGCTACACCTTC.

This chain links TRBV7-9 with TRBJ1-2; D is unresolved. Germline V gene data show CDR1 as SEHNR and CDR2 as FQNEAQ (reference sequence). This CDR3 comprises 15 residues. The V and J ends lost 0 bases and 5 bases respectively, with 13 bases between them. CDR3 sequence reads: CASSLAPGGRYGYTF. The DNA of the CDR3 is TGTGCCAGCAGCTTAGCTCCGGGAGGCCGGTATGGCTACACCTTC.

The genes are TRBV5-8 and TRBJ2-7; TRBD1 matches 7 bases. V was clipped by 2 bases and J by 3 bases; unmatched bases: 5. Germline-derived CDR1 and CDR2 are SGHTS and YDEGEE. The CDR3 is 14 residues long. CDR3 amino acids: CASSLQGNSYEQYF. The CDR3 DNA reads TGTGCCAGCAGCTTACAGGGGAACAGCTACGAGCAGTACTTC. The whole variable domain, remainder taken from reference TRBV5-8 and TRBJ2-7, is EAGVTQSPTHLIKTRGQQATLRCSPISGHTSVYWYQQALGLGLQFLLWYDEGEERNRGNFPPRFSGRQFPNYSSELNVNALELEDSALYLCASSLQGNSYEQYFGPGTRLTVT.

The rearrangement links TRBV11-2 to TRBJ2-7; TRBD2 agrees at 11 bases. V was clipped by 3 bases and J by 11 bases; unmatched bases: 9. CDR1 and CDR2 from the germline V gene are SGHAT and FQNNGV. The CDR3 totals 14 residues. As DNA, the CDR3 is TGTGCCAGCAGCTTCTCAACTAGCGGGAGTAAGGAGTACTTC. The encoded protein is CASSFSTSGSKEYF. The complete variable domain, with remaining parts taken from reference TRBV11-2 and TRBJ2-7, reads EAGVAQSPRYKIIEKRQSVAFWCNPISGHATLYWYQQILGQGPKLLIQFQNNGVVDDSQLPKDRFSAERLKGVDSTLKIQPAKLEDSAVYLCASSFSTSGSKEYFGPGTRLTVT.

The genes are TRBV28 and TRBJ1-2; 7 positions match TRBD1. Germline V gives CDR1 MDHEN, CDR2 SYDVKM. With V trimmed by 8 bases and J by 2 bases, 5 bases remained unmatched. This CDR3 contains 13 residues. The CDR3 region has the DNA TGTGCCAGCGAAAAAGGGGGCAACTATGGCTACACCTTC. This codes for CASEKGGNYGYTF.

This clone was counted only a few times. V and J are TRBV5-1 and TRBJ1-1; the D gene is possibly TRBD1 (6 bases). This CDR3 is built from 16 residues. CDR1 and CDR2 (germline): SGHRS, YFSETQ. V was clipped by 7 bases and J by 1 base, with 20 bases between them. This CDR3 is CASQRQAELQNTEAFF. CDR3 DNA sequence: TGCGCCAGCCAGAGACAGGCCGAACTACAGAACACTGAAGCTTTCTTT.

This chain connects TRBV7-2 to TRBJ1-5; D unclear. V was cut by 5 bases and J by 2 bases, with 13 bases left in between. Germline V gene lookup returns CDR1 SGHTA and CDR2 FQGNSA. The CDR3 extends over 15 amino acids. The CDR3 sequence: CASSRESGRNQPQHF. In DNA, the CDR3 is TGTGCCAGCAGCAGAGAGTCTGGGCGCAATCAGCCCCAGCATTTT. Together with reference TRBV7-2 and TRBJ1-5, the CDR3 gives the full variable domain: GAGVSQSPSNKVTEKGKDVELRCDPISGHTALYWYRQSLGQGLEFLIYFQGNSAPDKSGLPSDRFSAERTGGSVSTLTIQRTQQEDSAVYLCASSRESGRNQPQHFGDGTRLSIL.

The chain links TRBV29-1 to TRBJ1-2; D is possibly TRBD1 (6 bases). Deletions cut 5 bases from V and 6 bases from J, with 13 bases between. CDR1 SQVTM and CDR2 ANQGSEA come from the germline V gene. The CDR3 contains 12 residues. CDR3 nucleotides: TGCAGCGTTCCCGACAGGCTCCATGGCTACACCTTC. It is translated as CSVPDRLHGYTF. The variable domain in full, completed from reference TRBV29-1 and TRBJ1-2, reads SAVISQKPSRDICQRGTSLTIQCQVDSQVTMMFWYRQQPGQSLTLIATANQGSEATYESGFVIDKFPISRPNLTFSTLTVSNMSPEDSSIYLCSVPDRLHGYTFGSGTRLTVV.

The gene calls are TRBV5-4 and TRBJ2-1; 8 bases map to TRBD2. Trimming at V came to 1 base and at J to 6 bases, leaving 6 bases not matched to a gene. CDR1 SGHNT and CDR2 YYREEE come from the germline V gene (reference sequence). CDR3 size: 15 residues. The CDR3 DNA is TGTGCCAGCAGCTTGTCGACGGGGGGGCCCAATGAGCAGTTCTTC. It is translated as CASSLSTGGPNEQFF.

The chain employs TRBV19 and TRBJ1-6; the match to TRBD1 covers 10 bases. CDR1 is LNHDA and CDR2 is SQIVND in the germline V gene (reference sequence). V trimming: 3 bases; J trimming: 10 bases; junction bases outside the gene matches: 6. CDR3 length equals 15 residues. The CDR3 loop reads CASSILGQGMSPLHF. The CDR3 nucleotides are TGTGCCAGTAGTATTTTGGGACAGGGGATGTCACCCCTCCACTTT.

The CDR3 nucleotides read TGTGCCAGCAGCCAGTGGGTCGCGGGAACCGGAAACACCATATATTTT. This codes for CASSQWVAGTGNTIYF. V is TRBV14 and J is TRBJ1-3; D is undetermined. V was shortened by 3 bases and J by 4 bases, with 16 bases between the two germline ends. Germline CDR1 reads SGHDN; CDR2 reads FVKESK. The CDR3 length is 16 residues.